These 31 T cell receptor beta chains were all obtained from the same sample, sequenced in a study of CD8+ T cells in alopecia areata. After isolation, RNA underwent reverse transcription to generate cDNA as the sequencing template. Sequenced by immunoSEQ multiplex PCR; TCRdb stores in-frame clones only, minus some. Counted here are a few hundred thousand clones, roughly two fifths occurring once; the ten biggest clones make up 0.45% to 0.55%. The treatment is: oral pan-JAK inhibitor, 5-10 mg twice daily. The sample was CD4+ T cells sorted from blood, taken between weeks 30 and 35, from a patient treated with tofacitinib. Receptor source: a human donor with alopecia areata.

The chain links TRBV5-1 to TRBJ2-1, with 9 positions matching TRBD1. The trim removed 0 bases at V and 4 bases at J, leaving 2 bases unmatched. This CDR3 has 15 residues. CDR1 SGHRS and CDR2 YFSETQ come from the germline V gene. CDR3 residues: CASSLGDREYNEQFF. The CDR3 nucleotides read TGCGCCAGCAGCTTGGGGGACAGGGAATACAATGAGCAGTTCTTC.

The chain carries TRBV30 and TRBJ2-1; TRBD1 is a possible D gene (6 bases). This CDR3 spans 13 amino acids. Trimming shortened V by 4 bases and J by 3 bases, and 10 bases separated the two germline ends. Germline values: CDR1 GTSNPN, CDR2 SVGIG (reference sequence). The CDR3 DNA is TGTGCCTGGACCCGGGACATCTACAATGAGCAGTTCTTC. Protein sequence: CAWTRDIYNEQFF. Full variable domain (missing parts from reference TRBV30 and TRBJ2-1): SQTIHQWPATLVQPVGSPLSLECTVEGTSNPNLYWYRQAAGRGLQLLFYSVGIGQISSEVPQNLSASRPQDRQFILSSKKLLLSDSGFYLCAWTRDIYNEQFFGPGTRLTVL.

The V gene is TRBV6-6, the J gene TRBJ1-2; the D is unclear. V was pared by 0 bases and J by 0 bases, with 8 bases between. The germline CDR1 and CDR2 sequences are MNHNY and SVGAGI (reference sequence). The CDR3 runs 15 residues. The CDR3 protein is CASSYSSGSNYGYTF. CDR3 sequence (DNA): TGTGCCAGCAGTTACTCTTCTGGGTCTAACTATGGCTACACCTTC.

This clone appeared once. This chain connects TRBV27 to TRBJ1-2; 7 bases match TRBD1. The CDR3 is 15 amino acids. The V gene end was trimmed by 4 bases and the J gene end by 7 bases; junction bases not matched to a gene: 12. Germline V gene data show CDR1 as MNHEY and CDR2 as SMNVEV (reference sequence). CDR3 sequence reads: CASSSTTGKVAGYTF. For the CDR3, the DNA is TGTGCCAGCAGTTCGACGACAGGGAAGGTGGCTGGCTACACCTTC.

This clone has only a few counts. This chain connects TRBV5-4 to TRBJ2-7; TRBD2 aligns across 7 bases. Trimming took 0 bases from V and 2 from J; bases not matched to a gene: 2. CDR3 size: 14 residues. Germline V CDR1 and CDR2: SGHNT, YYREEE (reference sequence). The CDR3 protein is CASSLAGGAYEQYF. In DNA form, the CDR3 reads TGTGCCAGCAGCTTGGCGGGGGGAGCCTACGAGCAGTACTTC.

The V and J genes are TRBV2 and TRBJ1-4; possibly TRBD1 for D (6 bases). The CDR3 has 14 residues. V lost 3 bases and J 8 bases, leaving 13 bases between the germline ends. Germline V lookup: CDR1 SNHLY, CDR2 FYNNEI. CDR3 sequence: CASSDHRVQEKLFF. The CDR3 nucleotides are TGTGCCAGCAGTGATCACAGGGTACAGGAAAAACTGTTTTTT.

V and J are TRBV2 and TRBJ2-1, with 11 bases that match TRBD2. The V segment lost 4 bases and the J segment 4 bases; nucleotides outside the gene matches: 6. CDR1 is SNHLY and CDR2 is FYNNEI in the germline V gene. The CDR3 is 16 residues long. The CDR3 sequence: CASSGSLAGGYNEQFF. The CDR3 DNA is TGTGCCAGCAGTGGGTCCTTAGCGGGGGGGTACAATGAGCAGTTCTTC. Variable domain in full (rest from reference TRBV2 and TRBJ2-1): EPEVTQTPSHQVTQMGQEVILRCVPISNHLYFYWYRQILGQKVEFLVSFYNNEISEKSEIFDDQFSVERPDGSNFTLKIRSTKLEDSAMYFCASSGSLAGGYNEQFFGPGTRLTVL.

This clone was detected only a few times. This rearrangement joins TRBV6-6 to TRBJ2-7; 10 bases line up with TRBD1. V shed 7 bases, J shed 1 base, and the junction held 7 bases outside the gene matches. The CDR3 totals 15 residues. Germline values: CDR1 MNHNY, CDR2 SVGAGI (reference sequence). The CDR3 DNA reads TGTGCCAGCACTCCCCGGGACAGGGGATCCTACGAGCAGTACTTC. Translating it yields CASTPRDRGSYEQYF.

This clone was picked up a small number of times. The CDR3 spells CSVDRSNTGELFF. CDR3 sequence (DNA): TGCAGCGTTGATCGCTCAAACACCGGGGAGCTGTTTTTT. The chain combines TRBV29-1 with TRBJ2-2; no firm D call. Trimming removed 3 bases at V and 2 bases at J, with 7 bases between. Germline CDR1 SQVTM, CDR2 ANQGSEA. This CDR3 is 13 amino acids long.

The V call is TRBV5-6, the J call TRBJ2-7; D is unresolved. Between the trimmed V and J ends, which lost 0 bases and 2 bases, there was a span of 9 bases. CDR1 and CDR2 (germline): SGHDT, YYEEEE. The CDR3 covers 14 residues. Here the CDR3 DNA reads TGTGCCAGCAGCTTGGTGGACCGGACCTACGAGCAGTACTTC. Its protein product is CASSLVDRTYEQYF.

The gene calls are TRBV6-5 and TRBJ1-2; TRBD1 matches 7 bases. CDR3 length: 15 residues. The J segment lost 0 bases and the V segment lost 6 bases, leaving 7 bases of the junction unmatched. The germline V gene has CDR1 MNHEY and CDR2 SVGAGI. CDR3 sequence reads: CASSYRGAPNYGYTF. The CDR3 DNA reads as TGTGCCAGCAGCTACAGGGGCGCACCTAACTATGGCTACACCTTC.

Only one count was recorded for this clone. This chain uses TRBV27 with TRBJ2-1; maybe TRBD2 (7 bases). V was trimmed by 4 bases and J by 10 bases, leaving 23 bases between them. Looked up from germline, CDR1 is MNHEY and CDR2 is SMNVEV (reference sequence). This CDR3 is built from 16 residues. The CDR3 coding sequence is TGTGCCAGCAGTTCCTACCGGGGGCGGGAGCGAGGAGAGCAGTTCTTC. Protein product: CASSSYRGRERGEQFF.

This clone was seen a handful of times. The chain employs TRBV29-1 and TRBJ2-1; no clear D. The V gene lost 8 bases and the J gene lost 0 bases, with 14 bases spanning the gap. The length of the CDR3 is 14 residues. Per germline, CDR1 SQVTM and CDR2 ANQGSEA. The CDR3 DNA reads as TGCAGCCTTATGGGTGTGAGCTCCTACAATGAGCAGTTCTTC. This codes for CSLMGVSSYNEQFF.

In regard to this clone: The sample carries other DNA sequences with the same CDR3. The chain combines TRBV30 with TRBJ1-1, with TRBD1 matching 7 bases. CDR3 size: 13 residues. V lost 3 bases to trimming and J lost 2 bases; unmatched junction nucleotides: 3. The germline gives CDR1 GTSNPN, CDR2 SVGIG (reference sequence). The CDR3: CAWRRQGNTEAFF. The DNA for the CDR3 is TGTGCCTGGAGGCGACAGGGAAACACTGAAGCTTTCTTT.

This chain connects TRBV4-1 to TRBJ2-7; D is possibly TRBD2 (5 bases). Germline CDR1 reads MGHRA; CDR2 reads YSYEKL. The ends were cut back, 4 bases at V and 3 bases at J, with 19 bases in the middle. This CDR3 is 16 amino acids long. The CDR3 region is CASSPLGGVKSYEQYF. The CDR3 DNA reads as TGCGCCAGCAGCCCCCTCGGAGGTGTTAAGAGCTACGAGCAGTACTTC.

The chain has TRBV9 and TRBJ2-6; 7 bases are shared with TRBD2. The CDR3 is 15 amino acids. Looked up from germline, CDR1 is SGDLS and CDR2 is YYNGEE. Trimming cost V 3 bases and J 4 bases; bases outside gene matches: 4. The CDR3: CASSGTSAGANVLTF. The CDR3 nucleotides are TGTGCCAGCAGCGGAACTAGCGCCGGGGCCAACGTCCTGACTTTC.

V is TRBV7-9 and J is TRBJ2-7; D is possibly TRBD2 (6 bases). Trimming removed 4 bases at V and 5 bases at J, with 12 bases between. The germline V gene encodes CDR1 SEHNR and CDR2 FQNEAQ (reference sequence). The CDR3 is made up of 13 amino acids. The CDR3 nucleotides are TGTGCCAGCAGCTCGCCGACTAGTCACGAGCAGTACTTC. As protein: CASSSPTSHEQYF.

The chain is built from TRBV5-1 and TRBJ2-3; D gene uncertain. V was cut by 0 bases and J by 5 bases, with 16 bases left in between. This CDR3 is built from 16 residues. CDR1 is SGHRS, CDR2 YFSETQ, per germline. Written as DNA, the CDR3 is TGCGCCAGCAGCTTGGGGGCAGTTATGTTGAAAGATACGCAGTATTTT. It is translated as CASSLGAVMLKDTQYF.

The rearrangement uses TRBV4-2 and TRBJ1-2; no clear D. Between the trimmed V and J ends, which lost 0 bases and 8 bases, there was a span of 10 bases. The CDR3 sequence is 13 residues long. CDR1 is LGHNA and CDR2 is YNFKEQ in the germline V gene. The CDR3 region has the DNA TGTGCCAGCAGCCAAGATTCGACCCGCGGCTACACCTTC. Protein: CASSQDSTRGYTF.

The V call is TRBV5-6, the J call TRBJ2-7; the match to TRBD2 covers 14 bases. The trim removed 4 bases at V and 4 bases at J, leaving 16 bases unmatched. This CDR3 is built from 19 residues. CDR1 and CDR2 (germline): SGHDT, YYEEEE. The CDR3 sequence is CASSRAGLAGEGPKYEQYF. CDR3 nucleotides: TGTGCCAGCAGCCGGGCGGGACTAGCGGGAGAGGGTCCTAAGTACGAGCAGTACTTC.

The chain combines TRBV4-1 with TRBJ1-1; the match to TRBD1 covers 8 bases. Germline V gene lookup returns CDR1 MGHRA and CDR2 YSYEKL. With V trimmed by 4 bases and J by 3 bases, 7 bases remained unmatched. This CDR3 has 15 residues. Here the CDR3 reads CASSLWTGRDTEAFF. The CDR3, as DNA: TGCGCCAGCAGCCTATGGACAGGGAGGGACACTGAAGCTTTCTTT.

The chain links TRBV4-1 to TRBJ2-1; 12 nucleotides line up with TRBD2. The trim removed 4 bases at V and 7 bases at J, leaving 11 bases unmatched. Germline V gene sequence: CDR1 MGHRA, CDR2 YSYEKL. CDR3 length: 17 amino acids. In nucleotides, the CDR3 is TGCGCCAGCAGCCGATTCCCCTCTAGCGGGAGGGCGAATGAGCAGTTCTTC. This translates into CASSRFPSSGRANEQFF.

In its sample, this clone was seen a few times. This chain links TRBV5-8 with TRBJ2-3, with unresolved D. V was pared by 3 bases and J by 6 bases, with 11 bases between. This CDR3 has 13 amino acids. Germline V gene data show CDR1 as SGHTS and CDR2 as YDEGEE. The DNA of the CDR3 is TGTGCCAGCAGCTGGCTGGCAGCGGATACGCAGTATTTT. This sequence encodes CASSWLAADTQYF.

The chain recombines TRBV29-1 with TRBJ2-1, with a weak D call TRBD1 (5 bases). Germline CDR1 SQVTM, CDR2 ANQGSEA. The CDR3 extends over 13 amino acids. Between the trimmed V and J ends, which lost 2 bases and 13 bases, there was a span of 18 bases. CDR3 amino acids: CSVEPLGVGDQFF. As DNA, the CDR3 is TGCAGCGTTGAACCTCTAGGGGTCGGCGATCAGTTCTTC.

This clone has just a few counts. The rearrangement joins TRBV30 to TRBJ2-1; either TRBD1 or TRBD2 may supply D (5 bases each). Germline CDR1 is GTSNPN and CDR2 is SVGIG (reference sequence). CDR3 length: 14 residues. V was cut by 3 bases and J by 2 bases, with 11 bases left in between. CDR3: CAWREGLTYNEQFF. CDR3 sequence (DNA): TGTGCCTGGAGAGAGGGGTTGACCTACAATGAGCAGTTCTTC.

Turning to this clone: In the same sample, other DNA sequences code for this CDR3. The rearrangement links TRBV2 to TRBJ1-1; D unclear. The CDR3 has 13 amino acids. V lost 8 bases, J lost 0 bases, and 10 bases lay in between. CDR1 SNHLY and CDR2 FYNNEI come from the germline V gene. CDR3 sequence reads: CASSEGMNTEAFF. Here the CDR3 DNA reads TGTGCCAGCTCCGAAGGAATGAACACTGAAGCTTTCTTT.

This clone appeared a single time. J is TRBJ2-7 and V is TRBV5-1; the D gene is possibly TRBD2 (5 bases). The CDR3 spans 15 residues. V gave up 4 bases and J gave up 2 bases, with 16 bases separating them. Germline CDR1 and CDR2: SGHRS and YFSETQ. The CDR3 region is CASSRSRTQPYEQYF. The CDR3 nucleotides are TGCGCCAGCAGCCGATCGAGGACTCAACCCTACGAGCAGTACTTC.

Note on this clone: A clone one base away is much larger, so this may be a read error. Here the CDR3 DNA reads TGTGCCAGCAGTGAAAACGAGCAGTACTTC. Translation: CASSENEQYF. The chain is built from TRBV2 and TRBJ2-7; D uncertain. The length of the CDR3 is 10 residues. With 2 bases removed from V and 5 bases from J, the gap between germline ends came to 1 base. The germline gives CDR1 SNHLY, CDR2 FYNNEI.

This clone was detected only a few times. The chain is built from TRBV7-2 and TRBJ2-1; TRBD2 aligns across 8 bases. The CDR3 has 15 residues. V dropped 0 bases and J dropped 4; count of bases not matched to a gene: 2. CDR1 is SGHTA and CDR2 is FQGNSA in the germline V gene. The CDR3 DNA follows: TGTGCCAGCAGCTTAGCTAGCGGGGTTTACAATGAGCAGTTCTTC. Translation: CASSLASGVYNEQFF.

The V gene is TRBV7-2, the J gene TRBJ2-7; D perhaps matches TRBD1 (7 bases). The length of the CDR3 is 14 residues. The V end was cut by 4 bases, the J end by 3 bases, with 13 bases between. CDR1 and CDR2 from the germline V gene are SGHTA and FQGNSA. The CDR3 bases are TGTGCCAGCAGCTCTCGACAGGGAGGCTACGAGCAGTACTTC. Translating gives CASSSRQGGYEQYF.

This clone was counted once. The chain couples TRBV30 to TRBJ1-5; D not certain. Germline V gives CDR1 GTSNPN, CDR2 SVGIG (reference sequence). The CDR3 is 17 amino acids. Trimming shortened V by 0 bases and J by 0 bases, and 15 bases separated the two germline ends. CDR3 protein: CAWSVRRLSNSNQPQHF. DNA of the CDR3: TGTGCCTGGAGTGTTCGCAGGCTTTCTAATAGCAATCAGCCCCAGCATTTT.